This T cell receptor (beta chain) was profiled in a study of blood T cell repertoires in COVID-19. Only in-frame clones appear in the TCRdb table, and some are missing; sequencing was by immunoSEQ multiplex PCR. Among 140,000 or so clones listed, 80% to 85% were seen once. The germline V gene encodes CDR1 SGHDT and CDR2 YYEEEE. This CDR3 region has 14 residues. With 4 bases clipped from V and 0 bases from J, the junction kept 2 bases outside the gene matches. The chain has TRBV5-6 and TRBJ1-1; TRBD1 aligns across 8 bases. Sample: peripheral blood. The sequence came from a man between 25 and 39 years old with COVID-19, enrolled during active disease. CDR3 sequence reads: CASSPGQVNTEAFF. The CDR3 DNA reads TGTGCCAGCAGCCCGGGACAGGTGAACACTGAAGCTTTCTTT.